The clone carrying this T cell receptor (beta chain) was counted between two and nine times. CDR3 size: 16 residues. Unmatched junction bases numbered 13, after V lost 6 bases and J lost 7 bases. Looked up from germline, CDR1 is MDHEN and CDR2 is SYDVKM. This record comes from a study of CD8+ T cells in alopecia areata. Across the whole study: At a dose of 5 to 10 mg twice daily, oral tofacitinib was given to treated patients. Patients given treatment had severity scored by the percentage of scalp area affected.

cDNA reverse transcribed from extracted RNA served as the sequencing template. Clones were read by immunoSEQ multiplex PCR, and TCRdb kept only the in-frame ones, dropping some. Of some 200,000 clones in the sample, 60% were seen once. The treatment: oral pan-JAK inhibitor, 5-10 mg twice daily. Patients with alopecia areata provided lesional scalp punch biopsies as well as peripheral blood. Specimen: CD4+ T cells sorted from blood, collected at week 4, from a patient treated with tofacitinib. The chain has TRBV28 and TRBJ1-3, with 9 bases aligning to TRBD1. The receptor's source is a human donor with alopecia areata. CDR3 nucleotide sequence: TGTGCCAGCAGCACACAGGGGGCGAAGGATCGGAACACCATATATTTT. As protein: CASSTQGAKDRNTIYF. Full variable domain (remainder filled in from reference TRBV28 and TRBJ1-3): DVKVTQSSRYLVKRTGEKVFLECVQDMDHENMFWYRQDPGLGLRLIYFSYDVKMKEKGDIPEGYSVSREKKERFSLILESASTNQTSMYLCASSTQGAKDRNTIYFGEGSWLTVV.